The T cell receptor beta chain under discussion was sequenced for a study of blood T cell repertoires in COVID-19. This CDR3 has 15 residues. In germline, CDR1 is SGHTA, CDR2 FQGNSA. The V and J ends lost 3 bases and 2 bases, in that order; junction bases with no gene match: 4. Profiling relied on immunoSEQ multiplex PCR, and the TCRdb table lists in-frame clones only, not all of them. The table lists roughly 250,000 clones, about 80% of them singletons. Material: peripheral blood. This receptor was taken from a woman aged 45-65 years with acute or convalescent COVID-19. The chain joins TRBV7-2 to TRBJ1-5, with 7 bases identical to TRBD1. The CDR3 loop reads CASSLGTGGNQPQHF. The CDR3 coding sequence is TGTGCCAGCAGCTTGGGCACAGGGGGCAATCAGCCCCAGCATTTT.